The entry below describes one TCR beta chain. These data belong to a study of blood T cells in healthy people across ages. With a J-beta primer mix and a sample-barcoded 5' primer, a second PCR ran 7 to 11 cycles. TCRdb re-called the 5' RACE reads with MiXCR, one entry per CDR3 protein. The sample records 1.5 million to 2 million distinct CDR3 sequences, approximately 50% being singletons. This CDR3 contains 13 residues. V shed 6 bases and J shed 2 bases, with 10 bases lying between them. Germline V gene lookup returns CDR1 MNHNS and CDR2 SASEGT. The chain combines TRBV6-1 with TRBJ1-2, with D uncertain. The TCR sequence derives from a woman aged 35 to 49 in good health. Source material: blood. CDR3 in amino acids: CASSQRWNYGYTF. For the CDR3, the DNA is TGTGCCAGCAGCCAACGTTGGAACTATGGCTACACCTTC.